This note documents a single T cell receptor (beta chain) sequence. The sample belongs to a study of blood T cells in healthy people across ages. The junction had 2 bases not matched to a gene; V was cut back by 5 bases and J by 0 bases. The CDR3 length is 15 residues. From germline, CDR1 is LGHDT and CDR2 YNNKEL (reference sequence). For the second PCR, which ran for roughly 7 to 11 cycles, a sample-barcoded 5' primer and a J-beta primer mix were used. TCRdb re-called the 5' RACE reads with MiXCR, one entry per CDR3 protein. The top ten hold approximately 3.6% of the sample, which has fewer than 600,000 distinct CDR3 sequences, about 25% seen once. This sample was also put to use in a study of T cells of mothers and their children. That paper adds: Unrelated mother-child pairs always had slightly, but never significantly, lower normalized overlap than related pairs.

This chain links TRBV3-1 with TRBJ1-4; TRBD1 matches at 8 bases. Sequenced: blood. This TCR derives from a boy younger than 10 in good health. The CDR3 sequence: CASSSGGSTNEKLFF. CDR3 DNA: TGTGCCAGCAGCTCAGGGGGCTCAACTAATGAAAAACTGTTTTTT.